A selection of T cell receptor beta chains follows, all from one sample in a study of cytomegalovirus exposure and HLA in healthy donors. Method: immunoSEQ multiplex PCR; TCRdb's copy keeps in-frame clones and lacks some. The sample contains under 200,000 clones, 65% to 85% of which appear only once. The sample consisted of PBMCs. The receptors come from a man aged 45-65 years in good health and CMV-seropositive. The conserved cysteine and the conserved F or W are not part of the CDR3 here.

length	V	J	CDR3
13	TRBV10-3	TRBJ2-1	AISGSWGTYNEQF
11	TRBV2	TRBJ1-4	ASSEGQGQKLF
12	TRBV10-3	TRBJ1-1	AISGGGGNTEAF
12	TRBV10-3	TRBJ2-7	AISENPADYEQY
12	TRBV6-5	TRBJ2-7	ASSYRDRSYEQY
14	TRBV28	TRBJ1-5	ATHLPTGGDHQPQH
11	TRBV5-1	TRBJ2-7	ASSLLSSYEQY
12	TRBV7-9	TRBJ2-5	ASSLAGESETQY
12	TRBV7-3	TRBJ1-6	ASSLQTVNSPLH
15	TRBV6-1	TRBJ1-1	ASSERYRLDGNTEAF
15	TRBV14	TRBJ2-1	ASSQDRGTGFDNEQF
12	TRBV30	TRBJ2-1	AWTGLAGVNEQF
14	TRBV7-2	TRBJ2-1	ASSLGGLAGANEQF
14	TRBV14	TRBJ2-7	ASSPAGGIGSYEQY
11	TRBV6-5	TRBJ1-2	ASSLRGQHGYT
11	TRBV29-1	TRBJ2-5	SVSPGWFETQY
16	TRBV15	TRBJ2-6	ATSRDRAGNSGANVLT
13	TRBV30	TRBJ1-4	AWSVQGTGGRSLF
13	TRBV4-1	TRBJ1-5	ASSQDPGGNQPQH
12	TRBV19	TRBJ1-1	ASSIPGGRTEAF
13	TRBV19	TRBJ2-1	ASSSGGSSYNEQF
13	TRBV30	TRBJ2-1	AWSGASGEYNEQF
12	TRBV29-1	TRBJ2-7	SVVTSGGPYEQY